This entry features one TCR beta chain sequence. A few counts support this clonotype. What this receptor recognizes is not known. Per-base quality was not reported, and no clone a single base away is much larger than it. This entry is derived from a study of T cell repertoires in cytomegalovirus infection (dated by TCRdb to the late 2010s). With regard to the full study: Because public TCR beta signatures pointed to carriage of CMV infection together with the matching HLA type, the HLA type of each donor mattered for the analysis.

Sequencing was performed on an Illumina HiSeq 1500. TCRdb handled the public reads itself, with Q25 trimming in fastp and clone calling in MiXCR, and kept productive beta chains. Merged by CDR3 protein, the rows form single entries marked with the most common genes and DNA. Within this sample are roughly 310,000 distinct CDR3 sequences, with roughly a sixth of them counted one time only. Jointly, the top ten make up approximately 12% of the sample. The junction shows trimming of 4 bases on V and 4 bases on J, plus 7 bases between the germline ends. The germline V gene (reference sequence) sets CDR1 to LGHDT and CDR2 to YNNKEL. The CDR3 numbers 12 residues from cysteine through phenylalanine. Kept here is only the CDR3 DNA, which spans 36 bases and is read in frame from base 1. The investigation overall reported the following: In both this cohort and an independent cohort of 350 or so donors, the cumulative frequency of public TCR beta family members distinguished carriers of CMV infection plus the relevant HLA type. In the ex vivo response, HLA-C-restricted CMV-specific TCR beta clonotypes were dominant, and in two of eight donors the single most frequent clonotype came from this HLA-C-restricted group.

The TCR comes from a human donor in good health (CMV status not recorded). Some clones in this sample may be carry-over from other donors' samples. Sequencing was performed on PBMCs. The sequence joins TRBV3-1 to TRBJ1-2; the best D guess is TRBD1, with 5 bases matching. In nucleotides, the sequence is TGTGCCAGCAGCCCCGGGACCTATGGCTACACCTTC. Its protein product is CASSPGTYGYTF. Where the CDR3 stops, the reference TRBV3-1 and TRBJ1-2 genes take over; the full variable domain is DTAVSQTPKYLVTQMGNDKSIKCEQNLGHDTMYWYKQDSKKFLKIMFSYNNKELIINETVPNRFSPKSPDKAHLNLHINSLELGDSAVYFCASSPGTYGYTFGSGTRLTVV.